One and the same sample provided the 5 T cell receptor beta chains below, sequenced in a study of Graves' ophthalmopathy and Graves' hyperthyroidism. Amplified material comprised TCR beta CDR3 regions derived from RNA transcripts. Following a first-round RT-PCR that used HTBI primers, a second-round multiplex PCR was carried out. TCRdb ran MiXCR on the multiplex PCR reads and lists one entry per CDR3 protein. This sample has about 660,000 distinct CDR3 sequences, with roughly 41% found just once. Input material: peripheral blood. The origin of the receptors is an adult man with Graves' ophthalmopathy.

Points on this clonotype: Since no conserved phenylalanine or tryptophan closes the CDR3, a read error is the likely cause. V gene TRBV11-2 combines with J gene TRBJ2-5, with 8 nucleotides matching TRBD2. The CDR3 runs 15 residues. The germline V gene encodes CDR1 SGHAT and CDR2 FQNNGV. V was pared by 1 base and J by 4 bases, with 5 bases of the junction left unmatched. CDR3 in amino acids: CASSLGREGRETQYL. The CDR3 DNA follows: TGTGCCAGCAGCTTAGGCCGGGAGGGCCGAGAGACCCAGTACCTC.

J is TRBJ2-7 and V is TRBV29-1, with 9 bases fitting TRBD1. The CDR3 has 13 residues. The V segment lost 8 bases and the J segment 0 bases; nucleotides outside the gene matches: 5. CDR1 is SQVTM, CDR2 ANQGSEA, per germline. The CDR3 DNA is TGCAGCTTAGGGGGACAGGGCTCCTACGAGCAGTACTTC. As protein: CSLGGQGSYEQYF.

This clonotype came up many times. The chain couples TRBV25-1 to TRBJ2-5; 9 bases align to TRBD2. Germline V CDR1 and CDR2: MGHDK, SYGVNS. CDR3 length: 14 residues. Trimming removed 5 bases from V and 4 bases from J; junction bases left unmatched: 5. In DNA form, the CDR3 reads TGTGCCAGCAGTAGCGGGAGGAGATTAGAGACCCAGTACTTC. The encoded protein is CASSSGRRLETQYF.

V and J are TRBV20-1 and TRBJ2-7, with 7 bases lining up with TRBD1. Germline V gene lookup returns CDR1 DFQATT and CDR2 SNEGSKA (reference sequence). The CDR3 is made up of 13 amino acids. V lost 5 bases and J lost 2; bases outside the gene matches: 6. Here the CDR3 reads CSAEYDRAYEQYF. CDR3 DNA sequence: TGCAGTGCTGAATATGACAGGGCCTACGAGCAGTACTTC.

This clonotype was recorded at least ten times. V is TRBV10-3 and J is TRBJ2-6, with D hard to call. Per the germline V gene, CDR1 is ENHRY and CDR2 is SYGVKD. CDR3 length equals 13 residues. With 7 bases removed from V and 4 bases from J, the gap between germline ends came to 8 bases. For the CDR3, the DNA is TGTGCCATCAATAACGAGGGGGCCAACGTCCTGACTTTC. It is translated as CAINNEGANVLTF.